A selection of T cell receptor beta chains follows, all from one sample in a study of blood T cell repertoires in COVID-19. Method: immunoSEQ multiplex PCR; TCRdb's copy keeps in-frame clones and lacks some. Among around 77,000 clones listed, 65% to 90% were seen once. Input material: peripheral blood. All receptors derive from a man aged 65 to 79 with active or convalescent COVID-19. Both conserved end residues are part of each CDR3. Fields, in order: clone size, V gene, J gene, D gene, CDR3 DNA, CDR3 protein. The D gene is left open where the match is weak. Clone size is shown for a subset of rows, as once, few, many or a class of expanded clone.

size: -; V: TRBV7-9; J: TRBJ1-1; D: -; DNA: TGTGCCAGCAGCGCCAGCGGACAGTTGAACACTGAAGCTTTCTTT; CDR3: CASSASGQLNTEAFF
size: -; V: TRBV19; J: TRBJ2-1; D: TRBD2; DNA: TGTGCCAGTAGTAGGGACGGCGGGGGCTCCTACAATGAGCAGTTCTTC; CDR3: CASSRDGGGSYNEQFF
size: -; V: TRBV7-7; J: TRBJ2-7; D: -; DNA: TGTGCTAGCAGCTTAGGAGGTCTCTCCTACGAGCAGTACTTC; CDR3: CASSLGGLSYEQYF
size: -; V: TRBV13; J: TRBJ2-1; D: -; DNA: TGTGCCAGCAGCTTAAGGTGGTTAGACAGGCGCGATGAGCAGTTCTTC; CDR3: CASSLRWLDRRDEQFF
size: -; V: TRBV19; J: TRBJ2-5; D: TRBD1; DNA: TGTGCCAGCGGGACAGGTCAAGAGACCCAGTACTTC; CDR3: CASGTGQETQYF
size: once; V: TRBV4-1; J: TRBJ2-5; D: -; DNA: TGCGCCAGCAGCCAAGTCTCAGGGAATGCGGAGACCCAGTACTTC; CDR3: CASSQVSGNAETQYF
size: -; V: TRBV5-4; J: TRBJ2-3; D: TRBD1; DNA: TGTGCCAGCAGCCTTCGGACAGGGAATACAGATACGCAGTATTTT; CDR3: CASSLRTGNTDTQYF
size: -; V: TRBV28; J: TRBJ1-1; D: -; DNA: TGTGCCAGCAGTTTAGTGGCTGTATCTGAAGCTTTCTTT; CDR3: CASSLVAVSEAFF
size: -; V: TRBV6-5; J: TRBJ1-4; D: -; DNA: TGTGCCAGCAGTTATGGGTACTCGGTTGCAGGTGGAAAACTGTTTTTT; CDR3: CASSYGYSVAGGKLFF
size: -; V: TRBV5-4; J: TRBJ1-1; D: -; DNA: TGTGCCAGCAGCTTGGGCGGGTCCGGTGAAGCTTTCTTT; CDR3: CASSLGGSGEAFF
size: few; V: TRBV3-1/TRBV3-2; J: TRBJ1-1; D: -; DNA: TGTGCCAGCAGCCAAGGAGTAAACACTGAAGCTTTCTTT; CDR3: CASSQGVNTEAFF
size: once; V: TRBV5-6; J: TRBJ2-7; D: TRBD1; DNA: TGTGCCAGCAGCCCGAGACAGGGGGCGGGCGAGCAGTACTTC; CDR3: CASSPRQGAGEQYF
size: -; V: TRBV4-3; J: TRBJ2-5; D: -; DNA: TGCGCCAGCAGCCAAGACGGGTCGTCATCCTCTTTCTCGGAGACCCAGTACTTC; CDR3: CASSQDGSSSSFSETQYF
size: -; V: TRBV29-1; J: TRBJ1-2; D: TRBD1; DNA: TGCAGCGTTCCGGGACAGGGGTTTTCCTATGGCTACACCTTC; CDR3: CSVPGQGFSYGYTF
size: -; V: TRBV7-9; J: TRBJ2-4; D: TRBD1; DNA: TGTGCCAGCAGCTCGGACAGGGGGCGTGAGGCCAAAAACATTCAGTACTTC; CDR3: CASSSDRGREAKNIQYF
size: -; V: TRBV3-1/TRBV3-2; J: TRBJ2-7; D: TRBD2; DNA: TGTGCCAGCAGCCAAGATCCCCCCCGGGGGGACGAGCAGTACTTC; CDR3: CASSQDPPRGDEQYF
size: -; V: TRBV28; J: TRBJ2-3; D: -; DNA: TGTGCCAGCAGTTTAATAACTAGCACAGATACGCAGTATTTT; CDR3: CASSLITSTDTQYF
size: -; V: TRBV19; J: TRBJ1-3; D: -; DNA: TGTGCCAGTAGCCGCCAGGGAAACACCATATATTTT; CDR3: CASSRQGNTIYF
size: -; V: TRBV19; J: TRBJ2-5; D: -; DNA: TGTGCCAGTAGCCAATCCAGCGGGTGGGAGACCCAGTACTTC; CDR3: CASSQSSGWETQYF
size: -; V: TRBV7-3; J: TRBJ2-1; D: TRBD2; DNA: TGTGCCAGCAGGCCGACTAGCGGGAGTACGAATGAGCAGTTCTTC; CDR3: CASRPTSGSTNEQFF
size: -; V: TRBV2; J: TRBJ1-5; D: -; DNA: TGTGCCAGCAGTGTTGAGGGAGGAAATCAGCCCCAGCATTTT; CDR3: CASSVEGGNQPQHF
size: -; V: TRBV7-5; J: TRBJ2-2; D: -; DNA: TGTGCCAGAAGCTTACCAGCGGGAGGGCCTGGTAACGGGGAGCTGTTTTTT; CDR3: CARSLPAGGPGNGELFF
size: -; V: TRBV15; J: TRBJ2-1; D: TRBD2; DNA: TGTGCCACCAGCAGAGTCGCCCTAGCGGGAGAGAATGAGCAGTTCTTC; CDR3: CATSRVALAGENEQFF
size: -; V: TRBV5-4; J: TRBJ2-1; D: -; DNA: TGTGCCAGCAGCCTACCCCAAGCCGGCTCCTACAATGAGCAGTTCTTC; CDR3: CASSLPQAGSYNEQFF
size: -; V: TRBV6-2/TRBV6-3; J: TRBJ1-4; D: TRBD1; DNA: TGTGCCAGCAGTAGGGGACAGGGTGCTAATGAAAAACTGTTTTTT; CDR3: CASSRGQGANEKLFF
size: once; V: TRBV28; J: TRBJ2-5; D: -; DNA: TGTGCCAGCAGAAGGGGGAAGAAAGAGACCCAGTACTTC; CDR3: CASRRGKKETQYF
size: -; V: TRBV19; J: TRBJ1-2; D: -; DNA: TGTGCCAGTACCGGGGGGGACACAGCTAACTATGGCTACACCTTC; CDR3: CASTGGDTANYGYTF
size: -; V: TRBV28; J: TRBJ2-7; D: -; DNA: TGTGCCAGCAGTTTACAACAGACCGGCTCCTACGAGCAGTACTTC; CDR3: CASSLQQTGSYEQYF
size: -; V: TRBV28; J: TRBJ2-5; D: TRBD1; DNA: TGTGCCAGCAGACCTAGACAGGGATTAGGAGAGACCCAGTACTTC; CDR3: CASRPRQGLGETQYF
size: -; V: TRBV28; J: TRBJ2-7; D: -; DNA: TGTGCCAGTTTCAAATTCGAGTCCTACGAGCAGTACTTC; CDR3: CASFKFESYEQYF
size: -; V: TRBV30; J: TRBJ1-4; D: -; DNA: TGTGCCTGGAGTGGTGACGGACTAGTAGGTGAAAAACTGTTTTTT; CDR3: CAWSGDGLVGEKLFF
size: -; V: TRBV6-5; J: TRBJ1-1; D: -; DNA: TGTGCCAGCACCTTAAGGGGGGGCACTGAAGCTTTCTTT; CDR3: CASTLRGGTEAFF
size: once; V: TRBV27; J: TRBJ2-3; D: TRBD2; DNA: TGTGCCAGCAGTTTGGAGCGACTAGCGGGTCAAAGCACAGATACGCAGTATTTT; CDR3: CASSLERLAGQSTDTQYF
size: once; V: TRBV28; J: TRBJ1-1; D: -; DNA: TGTGCCAGCATCTCGGACAGTAAAGCTTTCTTT; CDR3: CASISDSKAFF
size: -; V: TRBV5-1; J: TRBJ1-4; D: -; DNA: TGCGCCAGCAGCTTGGCGGGGTGGGCTAATGAAAAACTGTTTTTT; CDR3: CASSLAGWANEKLFF
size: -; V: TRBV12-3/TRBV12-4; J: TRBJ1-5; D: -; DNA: TGTGCCAGCAGTTTGGCCGCGGCCCAGCCCCAGCATTTT; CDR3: CASSLAAAQPQHF
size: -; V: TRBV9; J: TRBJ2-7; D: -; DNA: TGTGCCAGCAGCGTAGTCCCTAGCAGGTACGAGCAGTACTTC; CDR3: CASSVVPSRYEQYF
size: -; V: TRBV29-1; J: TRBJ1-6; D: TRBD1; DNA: TGCAGCGTCGGACAGGGGTATAATTCACCCCTCCACTTT; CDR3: CSVGQGYNSPLHF
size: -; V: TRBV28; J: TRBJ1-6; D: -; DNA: TGTGCCAGCAGTCCCCCGGGGGGGATTTATAATTCACCCCTCCACTTT; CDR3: CASSPPGGIYNSPLHF
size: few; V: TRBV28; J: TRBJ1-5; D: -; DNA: TGTGCCAGCAGCCTGGGGGGAAGTCAGCCCCAGCATTTT; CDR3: CASSLGGSQPQHF